This entry features one T cell receptor beta chain sequence. Its target is not known. The data were produced by immunoSEQ multiplex PCR, yet TCRdb's version contains in-frame clones alone and is incomplete. The profile shows some 110,000 clones, approximately 93% of them singletons. The data were taken from a study of graft-versus-host responses after intestinal transplantation. Overall study: Transplants were multivisceral, liver-intestinal, or isolated intestinal. Among the recipients, all got anti-thymocyte globulin induction and then tacrolimus and steroids for 2 to 3 years.

The study, taken as a whole, reports: GvH clonotypes were identified within recipient marrow, with a subset emerging first in ileum or blood. Allografts carried high graft-versus-host to host-versus-graft clonal ratios in patients having graft-donor T cell macrochimerism.

V lost 5 bases, J lost 2 bases, and 20 bases stayed unmatched. The germline CDR1 and CDR2 sequences are SGHVS and FNYEAQ. CDR3 length: 19 amino acids. The clonotype originates from a human donor who was the organ donor for an intestinal transplant. The chain links TRBV7-6 to TRBJ1-1; TRBD1 matches 7 bases. Material: unstimulated CD8+ T cells sorted from spleen or lymph node cells, obtained before transplant. The CDR3 DNA follows: TGTGCCAGCAGCCCTTGGGTTGGAAGGGGGCGCTGGATCAACACTGAAGCTTTCTTT. The encoded protein is CASSPWVGRGRWINTEAFF.